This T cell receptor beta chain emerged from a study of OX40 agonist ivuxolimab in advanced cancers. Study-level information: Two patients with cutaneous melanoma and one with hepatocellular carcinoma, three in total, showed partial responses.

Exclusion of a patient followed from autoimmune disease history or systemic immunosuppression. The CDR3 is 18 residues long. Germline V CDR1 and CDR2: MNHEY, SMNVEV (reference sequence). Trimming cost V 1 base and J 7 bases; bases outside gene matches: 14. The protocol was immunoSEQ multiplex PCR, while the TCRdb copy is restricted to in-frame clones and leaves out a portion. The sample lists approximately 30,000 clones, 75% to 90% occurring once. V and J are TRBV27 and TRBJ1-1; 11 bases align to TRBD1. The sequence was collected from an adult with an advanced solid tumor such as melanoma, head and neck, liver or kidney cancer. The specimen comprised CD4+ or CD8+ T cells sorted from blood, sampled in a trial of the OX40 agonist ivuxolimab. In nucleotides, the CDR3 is TGTGCCAGCAGTTTATTAGGACAGGGGGCTGGAATCGAGGATGAAGCTTTCTTT. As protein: CASSLLGQGAGIEDEAFF.